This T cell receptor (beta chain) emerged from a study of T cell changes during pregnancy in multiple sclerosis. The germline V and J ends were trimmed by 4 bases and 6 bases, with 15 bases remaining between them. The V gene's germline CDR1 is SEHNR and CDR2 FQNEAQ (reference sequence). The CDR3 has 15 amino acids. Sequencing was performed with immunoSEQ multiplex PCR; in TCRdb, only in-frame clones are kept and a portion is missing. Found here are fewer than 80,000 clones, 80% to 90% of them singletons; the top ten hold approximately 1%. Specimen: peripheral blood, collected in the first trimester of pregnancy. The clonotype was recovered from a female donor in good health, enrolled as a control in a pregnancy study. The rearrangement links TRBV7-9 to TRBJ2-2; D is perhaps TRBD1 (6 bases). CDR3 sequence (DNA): TGTGCCAGCAGCTCCACACAGGGTGGGTCCGGGGAGCTGTTTTTT. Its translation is CASSSTQGGSGELFF. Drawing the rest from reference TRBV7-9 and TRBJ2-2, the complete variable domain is DTGVSQNPRHKITKRGQNVTFRCDPISEHNRLYWYRQTLGQGPEFLTYFQNEAQLEKSRLLSDRFSAERPKGSFSTLEIQRTEQGDSAMYLCASSSTQGGSGELFFGEGSRLTVL.